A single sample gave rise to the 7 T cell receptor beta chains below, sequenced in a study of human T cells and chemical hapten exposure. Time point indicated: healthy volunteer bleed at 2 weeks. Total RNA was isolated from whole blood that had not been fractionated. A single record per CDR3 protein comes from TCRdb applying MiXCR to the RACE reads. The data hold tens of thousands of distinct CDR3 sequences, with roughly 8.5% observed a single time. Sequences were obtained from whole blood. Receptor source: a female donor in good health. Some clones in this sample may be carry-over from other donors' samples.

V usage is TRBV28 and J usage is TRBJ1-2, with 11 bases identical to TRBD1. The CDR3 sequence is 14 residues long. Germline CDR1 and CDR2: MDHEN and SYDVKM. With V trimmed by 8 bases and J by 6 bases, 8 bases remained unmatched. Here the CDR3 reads CASGLPGQGDGYTF. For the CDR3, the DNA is TGTGCCAGCGGCTTACCGGGACAGGGGGATGGCTACACCTTC.

CDR3 protein: CASSAGLDSVEQFF. CDR3 in DNA: TGTGCCAGCAGTGCAGGACTAGATTCTGTTGAGCAGTTCTTC. The chain is built from TRBV6-4 and TRBJ2-1, with TRBD2 matching over 7 bases. V shed 4 bases and J 9 bases; nucleotides not matched to a gene: 9. Germline V CDR1 and CDR2: MRHNA, SNTAGT. This CDR3 is built from 14 residues.

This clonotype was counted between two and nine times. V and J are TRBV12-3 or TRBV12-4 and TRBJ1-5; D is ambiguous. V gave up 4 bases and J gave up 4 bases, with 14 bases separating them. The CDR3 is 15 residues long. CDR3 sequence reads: CASSSFRVVNQPQHF. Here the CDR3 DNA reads TGTGCCAGCAGTTCCTTCCGGGTGGTGAATCAGCCCCAGCATTTT.

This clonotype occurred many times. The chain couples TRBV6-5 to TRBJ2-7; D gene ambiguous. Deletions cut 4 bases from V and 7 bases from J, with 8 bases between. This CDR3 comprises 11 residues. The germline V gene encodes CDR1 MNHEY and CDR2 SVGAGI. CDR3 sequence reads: CASSFRSEQYF. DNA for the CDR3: TGTGCCAGCAGTTTCCGAAGTGAGCAGTACTTC.

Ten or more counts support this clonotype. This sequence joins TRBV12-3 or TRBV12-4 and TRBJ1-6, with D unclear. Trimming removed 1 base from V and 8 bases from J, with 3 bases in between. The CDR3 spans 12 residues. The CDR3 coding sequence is TGTGCCAGCAGTTTAGATTATTCACCCCTCCACTTT. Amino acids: CASSLDYSPLHF.

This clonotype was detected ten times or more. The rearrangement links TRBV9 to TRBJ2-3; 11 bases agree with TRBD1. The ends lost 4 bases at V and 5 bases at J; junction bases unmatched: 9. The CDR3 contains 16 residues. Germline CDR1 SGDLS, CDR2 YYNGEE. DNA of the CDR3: TGTGCCAGCAGCCCAGCTTGGACAGGGGGCCAAGATACGCAGTATTTT. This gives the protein CASSPAWTGGQDTQYF.

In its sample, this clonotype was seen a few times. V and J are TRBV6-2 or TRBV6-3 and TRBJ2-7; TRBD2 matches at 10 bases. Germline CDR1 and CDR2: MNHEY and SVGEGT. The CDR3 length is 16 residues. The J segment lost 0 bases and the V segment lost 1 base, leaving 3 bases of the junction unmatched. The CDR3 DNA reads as TGTGCCAGCAGTTACTTGTTAGCGGGAGGCTCCTACGAGCAGTACTTC. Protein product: CASSYLLAGGSYEQYF.